This T cell receptor (beta chain) was observed in a study of radiotherapy plus CTLA-4 blockade in lung cancer. At the level of the study: Overall, around 19% of patients showed an objective response, while 31% attained disease control. Findings of the study overall: The authors reported that early blood T cell clone dynamics, with interferon-beta, best predicted response. Expansion of tumor-derived TCR clones was observed in blood after radiotherapy plus ipilimumab.

V lost 3 bases and J lost 1, with 13 bases in between. Per germline, CDR1 SNHLY and CDR2 FYNNEI. CDR3 length: 15 residues. TCRdb's table, derived via immunoSEQ multiplex PCR, lists solely in-frame clones and lacks some. The sample lists 40,000 to 50,000 clones; around four fifths were seen once. Remarks on this clone: Its antigen is undetermined.

Patients in the study, people with chemo-refractory metastatic non-small-cell lung cancer, received focal radiation plus ipilimumab CTLA-4 blockade. The sequenced sample was peripheral blood, obtained from a patient treated with radiotherapy plus ipilimumab. The chain is built from TRBV2 and TRBJ2-7; weak D call: TRBD2 (6 bases). This clonotype originated in a human donor with non-small cell lung cancer who had stable disease on radiotherapy plus ipilimumab. CDR3 protein: CASSDRKGGSYEQYF. The CDR3 DNA follows: TGTGCCAGCAGTGATCGGAAGGGAGGTTCCTACGAGCAGTACTTC.